Listed below are T cell receptor beta chains from one sample, sequenced in a study of T cells in tumors after PD-1 blockade. Profiling relied on immunoSEQ multiplex PCR, and the TCRdb table lists in-frame clones only, not all of them. This table holds 60,000 or so clones, around 77% found once. The specimen comprised PBMCs, sampled before anti-PD-1 treatment. These receptors came from a human donor with basal cell carcinoma. Both conserved end residues are part of each CDR3. A D gene is named only where the DNA matches it firmly. Part of the rows lack a size; the others show once, few, many or a class for expanded clones.

TRBV4-1,.,.,TRBJ1-6,CASSQEGGYNSPLHF,TGCGCCAGCAGCCAAGAGGGAGGTTATAATTCACCCCTCCACTTT
TRBV6-5,.,.,TRBJ1-4,CASRIGATNEKLFF,TGTGCCAGCAGGATAGGGGCAACTAATGAAAAACTGTTTTTT
TRBV28,.,.,TRBJ1-2,CASSSSDRTGGYTF,TGTGCCAGCAGTTCCTCCGACAGGACGGGGGGCTACACCTTC
TRBV19,.,.,TRBJ2-5,CASSNRASPGETQYF,TGTGCCAGTAGTAACCGGGCCTCACCTGGAGAGACCCAGTACTTC
TRBV18,.,.,TRBJ2-1,CASSPQGVLKGRLSYNEQFF,TGTGCCAGCTCACCTCAAGGGGTGCTGAAGGGCCGTCTCTCCTACAATGAGCAGTTCTTC
TRBV5-1,.,.,TRBJ1-1,CASRVGGPSTEAFF,TGCGCCAGCAGGGTTGGGGGGCCTAGCACTGAAGCTTTCTTT
TRBV12-3/TRBV12-4,.,.,TRBJ2-2,CASSYGGELFF,TGTGCCAGCAGTTACGGGGGGGAGCTGTTTTTT
TRBV9,.,.,TRBJ2-2,CASSVVGHGELFF,TGTGCCAGCAGCGTAGTAGGTCACGGGGAGCTGTTTTTT
TRBV6-1,TRBD1,few,TRBJ2-7,CASSESATGSHEQYF,TGTGCCAGCAGTGAGTCCGCGACAGGGAGCCACGAGCAGTACTTC
TRBV19,TRBD1,.,TRBJ1-1,CASWRDRAEAFF,TGTGCCAGTTGGAGGGACAGAGCTGAAGCTTTCTTT
TRBV27,.,few,TRBJ1-2,CASSGSTANYGYTF,TGTGCCAGCAGTGGAAGCACAGCTAACTATGGCTACACCTTC
TRBV3-1/TRBV3-2,.,few,TRBJ1-1,CASSLRGNTEAFF,TGTGCCAGCAGCCTCAGGGGGAACACTGAAGCTTTCTTT
TRBV11-3,.,.,TRBJ1-3,CASSLEGGQISGNTIYF,TGTGCCAGCAGCTTAGAGGGAGGACAAATCTCTGGAAACACCATATATTTT
TRBV27,TRBD1,.,TRBJ1-6,CASSFTGGEYNSPLHF,TGTGCCAGCAGTTTTACAGGGGGCGAATATAATTCACCCCTCCACTTT
TRBV4-1,TRBD2,.,TRBJ2-3,CASSPSGTSGGATDTQYF,TGCGCCAGCAGCCCTTCCGGGACTAGCGGGGGGGCCACAGATACGCAGTATTTT
TRBV2,TRBD2,.,TRBJ2-5,CASSAGREKTQYF,TGTGCCAGCAGTGCTGGGAGGGAGAAGACCCAGTACTTC
TRBV5-1,TRBD2,.,TRBJ2-1,CASSPPRAGVDNEQFF,TGCGCCAGCAGCCCGCCCCGGGCGGGGGTAGACAATGAGCAGTTCTTC
TRBV7-9,TRBD1,.,TRBJ2-3,CASSPRTGGTDTQYF,TGTGCCAGCAGCCCGCGGACAGGCGGCACAGATACGCAGTATTTT
TRBV2,TRBD2,.,TRBJ2-7,CASSTIRGGTYEQYF,TGTGCCAGCAGTACCATCCGGGGGGGGACCTACGAGCAGTACTTC
TRBV7-3,TRBD1,few,TRBJ1-2,CASSVGQGVGYTF,TGTGCCAGCAGCGTCGGACAGGGGGTTGGCTACACCTTC
TRBV6-5,TRBD1,.,TRBJ2-7,CASSRQGRTYEQYF,TGTGCCAGCAGTAGACAGGGGCGTACCTACGAGCAGTACTTC
TRBV5-1,TRBD2,.,TRBJ2-4,CASSLETPTGGIQYF,TGCGCCAGCAGCTTGGAGACTCCGACGGGGGGCATTCAGTACTTC
TRBV18,.,.,TRBJ2-7,CASSRDPGSYYEQYF,TGTGCCAGCTCTCGCGATCCCGGGTCCTACTACGAGCAGTACTTC
TRBV9,.,.,TRBJ1-1,CASSVVGEWSSTEAFF,TGTGCCAGCAGCGTAGTTGGGGAATGGTCGAGCACTGAAGCTTTCTTT
TRBV5-1,.,.,TRBJ1-3,CASSSNGDSGNTIYF,TGCGCCAGCAGCTCGAACGGTGACTCTGGAAACACCATATATTTT
TRBV7-7,.,once,TRBJ2-2,CASSVSWQNTGELFF,TGTGCTAGCAGCGTTTCGTGGCAGAACACCGGGGAGCTGTTTTTT
TRBV30,.,.,TRBJ1-3,CAWSPADKVQGNTIYF,TGTGCCTGGAGTCCGGCGGATAAGGTTCAAGGAAACACCATATATTTT
TRBV10-3,.,few,TRBJ2-2,CAISEDRLRHTGELFF,TGTGCCATCAGTGAGGACCGACTTCGGCACACCGGGGAGCTGTTTTTT
TRBV4-2,.,.,TRBJ2-2,CASSQDTGKSGELFF,TGTGCCAGCAGCCAAGATACAGGGAAGTCCGGGGAGCTGTTTTTT
TRBV6-5,TRBD1,.,TRBJ1-2,CASSTGQGYGYTF,TGTGCCAGCAGTACTGGACAGGGGTACGGCTACACCTTC
TRBV6-1,TRBD2,.,TRBJ2-1,CASSEDPAGGGTEQFF,TGTGCCAGCAGTGAAGATCCGGCGGGGGGAGGGACTGAGCAGTTCTTC
TRBV5-4,.,.,TRBJ1-2,CASSLAEGSDYGYTF,TGTGCCAGCAGCTTGGCCGAGGGTTCGGACTATGGCTACACCTTC
TRBV15,TRBD2,.,TRBJ2-3,CATSRDGFWSGGGAVSDTQYF,TGTGCCACCAGCAGAGATGGATTCTGGTCGGGCGGGGGGGCCGTTTCGGATACGCAGTATTTT
TRBV7-8,.,.,TRBJ2-7,CASSSRTAYEQYF,TGTGCCAGCAGCTCCCGGACCGCCTACGAGCAGTACTTC
TRBV5-1,.,.,TRBJ1-2,CASSTLQGGYGYTF,TGCGCCAGCAGCACCTTACAGGGTGGCTATGGCTACACCTTC
TRBV5-4,TRBD1,.,TRBJ1-6,CASSFGTAQESSYNSPLHF,TGTGCCAGCAGCTTCGGGACAGCGCAAGAGAGCTCCTATAATTCACCCCTCCACTTT
TRBV24-1,.,.,TRBJ2-3,CATSDPPVDTQYF,TGTGCCACCAGTGATCCGCCCGTAGATACGCAGTATTTT
TRBV7-3,TRBD1,.,TRBJ2-7,CASSRDRGNYEQYF,TGTGCCAGCAGCCGGGACAGGGGGAATTACGAGCAGTACTTC
TRBV7-6,.,.,TRBJ1-1,CASSLAGGQVAVGTEAFF,TGTGCCAGCAGCTTAGCAGGGGGGCAGGTCGCCGTCGGCACTGAAGCTTTCTTT
TRBV7-2,.,few,TRBJ2-7,CASSLDTNYEQYF,TGTGCCAGCAGCTTGGACACAAACTACGAGCAGTACTTC
TRBV19,TRBD1,once,TRBJ2-4,CASSPARGQANKNIQYF,TGTGCCAGTAGTCCAGCGAGGGGACAGGCTAACAAAAACATTCAGTACTTC
TRBV2,.,.,TRBJ1-2,CASSWVEAGGYTF,TGTGCCAGCAGTTGGGTGGAGGCAGGGGGCTACACCTTC
TRBV7-9,TRBD1,.,TRBJ1-1,CASSPRDRALF,TGTGCCAGCAGCCCCCGGGACAGGGCCCTCTTT
TRBV13,.,.,TRBJ1-3,CASSLEGRVGTIYF,TGTGCCAGCAGCTTAGAAGGCAGGGTCGGCACCATATATTTT
TRBV2,.,many,TRBJ1-5,CASRNSNQPQHF,TGTGCCAGCAGAAATAGCAATCAGCCCCAGCATTTT
TRBV7-3,.,.,TRBJ2-1,CASSSRKATEQFF,TGTGCCAGCAGCTCCCGGAAGGCGACTGAGCAGTTCTTC
TRBV12-3/TRBV12-4,.,few,TRBJ2-2,CASIGTLGGELFF,TGTGCCAGCATCGGGACCTTGGGCGGGGAGCTGTTTTTT
TRBV6-2/TRBV6-3,TRBD2,.,TRBJ2-7,CASSSSGQTREQYF,TGTGCCAGCAGTTCTAGCGGGCAAACAAGGGAGCAGTACTTC
TRBV2,.,once,TRBJ1-2,CASSDPLRVLRDYTF,TGTGCCAGCAGTGACCCCTTAAGGGTCCTTCGGGACTACACCTTC
TRBV11-3,TRBD1,.,TRBJ2-7,CASSFRGRGYEQYF,TGTGCCAGCAGCTTTCGGGGCAGGGGGTACGAGCAGTACTTC
TRBV5-5,TRBD1,.,TRBJ1-4,CASSVGQEKKLFF,TGTGCCAGCAGCGTTGGACAGGAGAAAAAACTGTTTTTT
TRBV5-1,TRBD2,.,TRBJ2-1,CASSSKAGGVDNEQFF,TGCGCCAGCAGCTCCAAAGCGGGGGGAGTCGACAATGAGCAGTTCTTC
TRBV19,.,once,TRBJ2-7,CASSETGYTYEQYF,TGTGCCAGTAGCGAAACGGGCTATACCTACGAGCAGTACTTC
TRBV4-2,TRBD1,.,TRBJ1-1,CASSQRQGIDTEAFF,TGTGCCAGCAGCCAGAGACAGGGAATTGACACTGAAGCTTTCTTT